Listed below are T cell receptor beta chains from one sample, sequenced in a study of graft-versus-host responses after intestinal transplantation. Some clones are missing from TCRdb's copy, which holds only in-frame ones; the method was immunoSEQ multiplex PCR. The sample gives roughly 77,000 clones, roughly 90% of which show up once; around 2.6% is in the top ten. Antigens of these TCRs are unknown. The input for sequencing was unstimulated CD8+ T cells sorted from spleen or lymph node cells, taken before intestinal transplant. The receptors were gathered from a human donor who received an intestinal transplant. Each CDR3 is given with its conserved first and last residue. Fields, in order: D gene, J gene, clone size, V gene, CDR3 protein, CDR3 DNA. D genes are given only for firm matches. Size is stated for part of the rows, as once, few or many counts, or as a class when the clone is expanded.

>-|TRBJ1-6|-|TRBV27
CASSPLGVINSPLHF
TGTGCCAGCAGTCCCCTAGGGGTCATAAATTCACCCCTCCACTTT
>TRBD1|TRBJ2-5|-|TRBV28
CASSPITARTGRIQETQYF
TGTGCCAGCAGTCCCATTACGGCGCGGACAGGGAGAATACAAGAGACCCAGTACTTC
>TRBD1|TRBJ1-2|-|TRBV7-9
CASSSWTGYGYTF
TGTGCCAGCAGCTCATGGACAGGCTATGGCTACACCTTC
>TRBD1|TRBJ1-1|-|TRBV19
CASSMGQTTEAFF
TGTGCCAGTAGTATGGGACAGACGACTGAAGCTTTCTTT
>-|TRBJ2-7|-|TRBV2
CASSERGTVPYEQYF
TGTGCCAGCAGTGAACGGGGGACAGTTCCCTACGAGCAGTACTTC
>TRBD2|TRBJ2-1|few|TRBV6-4
CASSDSLAGDFNEQFF
TGTGCCAGCAGTGACTCATTAGCGGGGGATTTCAATGAGCAGTTCTTC
>-|TRBJ1-6|-|TRBV19
CASSPHRDNSYNSPLHF
TGTGCCAGTAGTCCGCACCGGGACAACTCCTATAATTCACCCCTCCACTTT
>TRBD1|TRBJ2-1|-|TRBV7-9
CASSFRDRAPYNEQFF
TGTGCCAGCAGCTTTAGGGACAGGGCTCCTTACAATGAGCAGTTCTTC
>-|TRBJ2-7|-|TRBV5-1
CASSLGNLGLYYEQYF
TGCGCCAGCAGCTTGGGGAATTTGGGGCTATACTACGAGCAGTACTTC
>-|TRBJ2-7|-|TRBV18
CASSPGADPTYEQYF
TGTGCCAGCTCACCAGGAGCGGACCCCACTTACGAGCAGTACTTC
>-|TRBJ1-1|-|TRBV7-9
CASSFHVLRGALGAEAFF
TGTGCCAGCAGCTTCCATGTTTTGCGGGGGGCATTGGGGGCTGAAGCTTTCTTT
>TRBD1|TRBJ1-1|-|TRBV2
CASSSDRGPPEAFF
TGTGCCAGCAGCTCAGACAGGGGGCCCCCGGAAGCTTTCTTT
>TRBD1|TRBJ1-4|once|TRBV6-1
CASSETLMPGQGSRYSEKLFF
TGTGCCAGCAGTGAAACCCTGATGCCGGGACAGGGGAGCAGGTATAGCGAAAAACTGTTTTTT
>TRBD1|TRBJ1-2|-|TRBV5-1
CASSRDRGNYGYTF
TGCGCCAGCAGCCGGGACAGGGGAAACTATGGCTACACCTTC
>TRBD2|TRBJ2-1|-|TRBV7-9
CASSPSTSLPYNEQFF
TGTGCCAGCAGCCCCTCGACTAGCCTCCCTTACAATGAGCAGTTCTTC
>TRBD1|TRBJ2-1|once|TRBV5-6
CASSSGTGYNEQFF
TGTGCCAGCAGCTCCGGGACAGGTTACAATGAGCAGTTCTTC
>TRBD1|TRBJ2-7|-|TRBV23-1
CASLPGQNYEQYF
TGCGCCTCCCTGCCGGGACAGAACTACGAGCAGTACTTC
>-|TRBJ2-1|-|TRBV19
CASSIGGGALNEQFF
TGTGCCAGTAGTATAGGGGGCGGGGCTCTTAATGAGCAGTTCTTC
>TRBD1|TRBJ1-2|-|TRBV5-1
CASSSGQGPNYGYTF
TGCGCCAGCAGCTCCGGACAGGGCCCCAACTATGGCTACACCTTC
>-|TRBJ2-7|-|TRBV5-1
CASSLSAQGTYEQYF
TGCGCCAGCAGCTTGTCGGCACAGGGTACCTACGAGCAGTACTTC
>TRBD2|TRBJ2-1|-|TRBV6-5
CASTTSGGDLFF
TGTGCCAGCACTACCTCCGGGGGGGATCTGTTCTTC
>-|TRBJ1-1|-|TRBV6-1
CASSGARGEPEAFF
TGTGCCAGCAGTGGGGCCAGGGGCGAGCCTGAAGCTTTCTTT
>-|TRBJ2-1|-|TRBV11-2
CASSSWGVEGYNEQFF
TGTGCCAGCAGCTCCTGGGGGGTGGAGGGGTACAATGAGCAGTTCTTC
>-|TRBJ2-7|-|TRBV13
CASSRTEAPYEQYF
TGTGCCAGCAGCCGGACAGAAGCACCCTACGAGCAGTACTTC
>-|TRBJ1-2|-|TRBV5-1
CASSAPQGLSGYTF
TGCGCCAGCAGCGCGCCTCAGGGATTGAGCGGCTACACCTTC
>-|TRBJ2-1|few|TRBV19
CASSYSAGSYNEQFF
TGTGCCAGTAGTTACAGTGCCGGCTCCTACAATGAGCAGTTCTTC
>-|TRBJ1-5|-|TRBV15
CATSLTRNNQPQHF
TGTGCCACCAGCCTGACGAGGAACAATCAACCCCAGCATTTT
>TRBD2|TRBJ2-1|-|TRBV18
CASSPEKRELPYNEQFF
TGTGCCAGCTCACCAGAGAAGCGGGAGCTTCCTTACAATGAGCAGTTCTTC
>TRBD2|TRBJ2-1|-|TRBV27
CASSPSSGSPFGNEQFF
TGTGCCAGCAGCCCGTCTAGCGGGAGCCCATTCGGCAATGAGCAGTTCTTC
>TRBD2|TRBJ2-7|-|TRBV5-4
CGYGGGNYEQYF
TGTGGCTACGGCGGGGGGAACTACGAGCAGTACTTC
>-|TRBJ1-1|-|TRBV5-5
CASSLGARNTEAFF
TGTGCCAGCAGCTTGGGGGCAAGGAACACTGAAGCTTTCTTT
>TRBD2|TRBJ2-1|-|TRBV27
CASSLSGLAGSNEQFF
TGTGCCAGCAGTTTATCGGGGCTAGCGGGAAGCAATGAGCAGTTCTTC
>TRBD2|TRBJ2-7|-|TRBV9
CASSPGGRAYEQYF
TGTGCCAGCAGCCCCGGGGGGAGGGCATACGAGCAGTACTTC
>-|TRBJ2-1|-|TRBV19
CASSRTLRAGPYNEQFF
TGTGCCAGTAGTAGGACGTTAAGGGCGGGTCCATACAATGAGCAGTTCTTC
>-|TRBJ1-6|-|TRBV27
CASSSRGSYNSPLHF
TGTGCCAGCAGTTCTCGGGGCTCCTATAATTCACCCCTCCACTTT
>-|TRBJ1-4|-|TRBV4-2
CASSQNRMQGPEKLFF
TGTGCCAGCAGCCAAAACAGGATGCAGGGCCCTGAAAAACTGTTTTTT
>TRBD2|TRBJ2-3|-|TRBV28
CASRPLAGDLADTQYF
TGTGCCAGCAGGCCCCTGGCGGGGGATCTAGCGGATACGCAGTATTTT
>-|TRBJ1-1|-|TRBV19
CASSWGGVNTEAFF
TGTGCCAGTAGTTGGGGGGGGGTGAACACTGAAGCTTTCTTT
>-|TRBJ2-7|-|TRBV2
CASSEETGSYEQYF
TGTGCCAGCAGTGAAGAAACAGGCTCGTACGAGCAGTACTTC
>-|TRBJ1-2|-|TRBV30
CAWSVTQRGYTF
TGTGCCTGGAGTGTTACACAACGTGGCTACACCTTC
>TRBD1|TRBJ2-7|-|TRBV4-1
CASSQGDRGSYEQYF
TGCGCCAGCAGCCAAGGAGACAGGGGGTCCTACGAGCAGTACTTC
>TRBD1|TRBJ2-5|-|TRBV9
CASSAKTGQETQYF
TGTGCCAGCAGCGCCAAGACAGGGCAAGAGACCCAGTACTTC
>-|TRBJ1-1|-|TRBV5-1
CASSLRGGADEAFF
TGCGCCAGCAGCCTCCGGGGGGGGGCGGATGAAGCTTTCTTT
>TRBD1|TRBJ1-4|-|TRBV30
CAWSGGDRGTPKAKLFF
TGTGCCTGGAGTGGGGGGGACAGGGGGACCCCCAAGGCAAAACTGTTTTTT
>TRBD1|TRBJ2-7|-|TRBV11-2
CASSLGAGTGYEQYF
TGTGCCAGCAGCTTAGGGGCCGGGACAGGGTACGAGCAGTACTTC
>TRBD2|TRBJ2-1|once|TRBV5-6
CASSLSGTSGWEAYNEQFF
TGTGCCAGCAGCCTCTCCGGGACTAGCGGGTGGGAGGCCTACAATGAGCAGTTCTTC
>-|TRBJ1-5|-|TRBV6-1
CASYGGGLSNQPQHF
TGTGCCAGCTACGGGGGGGGGCTAAGCAATCAGCCCCAGCATTTT
>TRBD1|TRBJ2-1|-|TRBV29-1
CSVIPPDRGIYNEQFF
TGCAGCGTAATTCCCCCAGACAGGGGAATCTACAATGAGCAGTTCTTC
>TRBD1|TRBJ1-2|-|TRBV30
CAWSLGTGTQYTF
TGTGCCTGGAGTCTTGGGACAGGGACTCAGTACACCTTC
>TRBD1|TRBJ2-3|-|TRBV27
CEKGARTSTDTQYF
TGTGAAAAGGGGGCCAGAACTAGCACAGATACGCAGTATTTT
>-|TRBJ2-3|few|TRBV10-3
CAISVEGGASDTQYF
TGTGCCATCAGTGTCGAAGGGGGGGCCTCAGATACGCAGTATTTT
>-|TRBJ1-1|-|TRBV7-9
CASSFTSGEAFF
TGTGCCAGCAGCTTTACGTCCGGTGAAGCTTTCTTT
>TRBD1|TRBJ1-1|-|TRBV5-4
CASSLGDREGTEAFF
TGTGCCAGCAGCTTGGGGGACAGGGAGGGCACTGAAGCTTTCTTT
>-|TRBJ1-1|-|TRBV6-5
CASSYVGRGDTEAFF
TGTGCCAGCAGTTACGTGGGACGGGGGGACACTGAAGCTTTCTTT
>TRBD2|TRBJ2-5|-|TRBV28
CASSLTWEGETQYF
TGTGCCAGCAGTTTGACCTGGGAGGGAGAGACCCAGTACTTC
>TRBD1|TRBJ2-7|-|TRBV4-1
CASSPRQGERYEQYF
TGCGCCAGCAGCCCAAGACAGGGGGAAAGGTACGAGCAGTACTTC
>TRBD2|TRBJ2-2|-|TRBV5-6
CASTQRDSGPTGELFF
TGTGCCAGCACCCAGCGGGATAGCGGGCCAACCGGGGAGCTGTTTTTT